A single sample is the source of the 25 T cell receptor beta chains below, sequenced in a study of T cells expressing NK-cell markers. TCRdb re-called the 5' RACE reads; one entry per CDR3 protein, DNA not given. Its clone listing holds around 380,000 distinct CDR3 sequences. The sample was blood T cells: a sorted CD56 or NKG2C T cell subset, CD4+ or CD8+ T cells, or bulk PBMC T cells (not recorded which). The receptors shown here come from a woman aged 45-60 years in good health.

This sequence joins TRBV7-3 and TRBJ2-1; TCRdb names TRBD2, which stays unverified in the absence of DNA. Germline V gives CDR1 SGHTA, CDR2 FQGTGA. The CDR3 is made up of 18 amino acids. The CDR3 sequence is CASSETPSGLSSYNEQFF.

The J gene is TRBJ2-6, the V gene TRBV10-3; the TRBD1 assignment by TCRdb is unverifiable without DNA. Germline CDR1 is ENHRY and CDR2 is SYGVKD. This CDR3 is 18 amino acids long. CDR3: CAISEFSQGFSGANVLTF.

This chain links TRBV5-5 with TRBJ2-5; as DNA is missing, the TRBD2 call by TCRdb cannot be tested. The V gene's germline CDR1 is SGHKS and CDR2 YYEKEE (reference sequence). The CDR3 is 12 amino acids. CDR3 residues: CASDSPGETQYF.

The V call is TRBV5-6, the J call TRBJ2-1; TCRdb lists TRBD1, though no DNA is available to test this call. Germline CDR1 is SGHDT and CDR2 is YYEEEE. This CDR3 is built from 16 residues. The CDR3 region is CASSFEALSSYNEQFF.

The chain links TRBV27 to TRBJ1-2; TCRdb picks TRBD1, but there is no DNA to check that call. The CDR3 totals 13 residues. CDR1 and CDR2 (germline): MNHEY, SMNVEV (reference sequence). The CDR3 loop is CASRKQGYNGYTF.

This chain links TRBV5-1 with TRBJ2-5; lacking DNA, the TRBD2 call made by TCRdb goes unchecked. The CDR3 consists of 20 residues. Germline CDR1 reads SGHRS; CDR2 reads YFSETQ. CDR3 in amino acids: CASSWSRTSGRRLYQETQYF.

V and J are TRBV6-5 and TRBJ2-3; as DNA is missing, the TRBD1 call by TCRdb cannot be tested. CDR1 MNHEY and CDR2 SVGAGI come from the germline V gene. The CDR3 contains 13 residues. CDR3: CASRDSGQGTQYF.

V is TRBV5-1 and J is TRBJ2-7. From germline, CDR1 is SGHRS and CDR2 YFSETQ. The CDR3 totals 16 residues. The CDR3 sequence: CASSSSIQTLSYEQYF.

The chain has TRBV12-3 or TRBV12-4 and TRBJ1-2; TCRdb designates TRBD1, a call that cannot be tested without DNA. The CDR3 has 14 amino acids. The CDR3 region is CASSSDRAGYGYTF.

This chain joins TRBV7-3 and TRBJ2-1; checking the TCRdb D call of TRBD1 is not possible without DNA. Germline CDR1 and CDR2: SGHTA and FQGTGA. This CDR3 contains 14 residues. CDR3 in amino acids: CASKRDSVSNEQFF. The entire variable domain, with the rest obtained from reference TRBV7-3 and TRBJ2-1, is as follows: GAGVSQTPSNKVTEKGKYVELRCDPISGHTALYWYRQSLGQGPEFLIYFQGTGAADDSGLPNDRFFAVRPEGSVSTLKIQRTERGDSAVYLCASKRDSVSNEQFFGPGTRLTVL.

The chain recombines TRBV2 with TRBJ1-1. The CDR3 runs 13 residues. Germline values: CDR1 SNHLY, CDR2 FYNNEI. The CDR3 here is CASSSESNTEAFF.

The chain joins TRBV11-2 to TRBJ1-1. The germline gives CDR1 SGHAT, CDR2 FQNNGV. The CDR3 is 15 residues long. The CDR3: CASSQLPSMNTEAFF.

The chain uses TRBV29-1 and TRBJ2-3. This CDR3 contains 12 residues. Per germline, CDR1 SQVTM and CDR2 ANQGSEA. CDR3 region: CSGGGWSDTQYF.

The rearrangement links TRBV7-9 to TRBJ2-5; TCRdb outputs TRBD1, but without DNA this stays unchecked. CDR1 is SEHNR, CDR2 FQNEAQ, per germline (reference sequence). The CDR3 contains 14 residues. CDR3 protein: CATIGQGNQETQYF. Looking up the rest from reference TRBV7-9 and TRBJ2-5 gives the full variable domain: DTGVSQNPRHKITKRGQNVTFRCDPISEHNRLYWYRQTLGQGPEFLTYFQNEAQLEKSRLLSDRFSAERPKGSFSTLEIQRTEQGDSAMYLCATIGQGNQETQYFGPGTRLLVL.

This chain links TRBV12-3 or TRBV12-4 with TRBJ1-5; lacking DNA, the TRBD1 call made by TCRdb goes unchecked. The CDR3 loop spans 17 amino acids. The CDR3 reads CASSSLRTGGSNQPQHF.

This chain connects TRBV3-1 to TRBJ1-2. The CDR3 runs to 14 residues. Germline V gene sequence: CDR1 LGHDT, CDR2 YNNKEL (reference sequence). The CDR3 is CASSRQEGGYGYTF. The full variable domain, rest sourced from reference TRBV3-1 and TRBJ1-2, is DTAVSQTPKYLVTQMGNDKSIKCEQNLGHDTMYWYKQDSKKFLKIMFSYNNKELIINETVPNRFSPKSPDKAHLNLHINSLELGDSAVYFCASSRQEGGYGYTFGSGTRLTVV.

The chain couples TRBV5-1 to TRBJ2-5; TCRdb indicates TRBD1, and absent DNA this call remains unverified. The CDR3 has 15 amino acids. Germline-derived CDR1 and CDR2 are SGHRS and YFSETQ. CDR3 amino acids: CASSSTGGGQETQYF.

V usage is TRBV5-1 and J usage is TRBJ2-5; TCRdb reports TRBD1, a call that lacks DNA to check it against. The CDR3 spans 15 residues. Germline V gene data show CDR1 as SGHRS and CDR2 as YFSETQ. The CDR3 reads CASSSATGGKETQYF.

This chain connects TRBV5-6 to TRBJ2-7; TCRdb's D gene call, TRBD1, goes unchecked for lack of DNA. This CDR3 region has 14 residues. In germline, CDR1 is SGHDT, CDR2 YYEEEE. The CDR3: CASSEGEISYEQYF.

This chain links TRBV12-3 or TRBV12-4 with TRBJ2-5. The CDR3 has 15 residues. The chain's CDR3 is CASRSLGVGEETQYF.

The chain is built from TRBV2 and TRBJ2-4. Germline V gene data show CDR1 as SNHLY and CDR2 as FYNNEI. The CDR3 extends over 11 amino acids. CDR3 region: CASTVDNIQYF.

This sequence joins TRBV2 and TRBJ2-2; TCRdb selects TRBD2, and the lack of DNA leaves this call unchecked. The CDR3 totals 18 residues. The germline CDR1 and CDR2 sequences are SNHLY and FYNNEI. The CDR3 is CASSDSPTSATNTGELFF. Based on the CDR3 plus reference TRBV2 and TRBJ2-2, the full variable domain is EPEVTQTPSHQVTQMGQEVILRCVPISNHLYFYWYRQILGQKVEFLVSFYNNEISEKSEIFDDQFSVERPDGSNFTLKIRSTKLEDSAMYFCASSDSPTSATNTGELFFGEGSRLTVL.

The chain recombines TRBV28 with TRBJ2-1; TCRdb's assignment of TRBD2 cannot be checked, as there is no DNA. Per the germline V gene, CDR1 is MDHEN and CDR2 is SYDVKM. This CDR3 region has 15 residues. The CDR3 loop reads CASSRPGLAYNEQFF.

The chain joins TRBV27 to TRBJ2-1; checking the TCRdb D call of TRBD1 is not possible without DNA. This CDR3 region has 14 residues. Germline V gives CDR1 MNHEY, CDR2 SMNVEV (reference sequence). The CDR3 is CASSSWTGNDEQFF.

The chain recombines TRBV5-1 with TRBJ2-1; checking the TCRdb D call of TRBD1 is not possible without DNA. Germline loops: CDR1 SGHRS, CDR2 YFSETQ. The CDR3 covers 16 residues. The CDR3 is CASSLGVAGVYNEQFF.